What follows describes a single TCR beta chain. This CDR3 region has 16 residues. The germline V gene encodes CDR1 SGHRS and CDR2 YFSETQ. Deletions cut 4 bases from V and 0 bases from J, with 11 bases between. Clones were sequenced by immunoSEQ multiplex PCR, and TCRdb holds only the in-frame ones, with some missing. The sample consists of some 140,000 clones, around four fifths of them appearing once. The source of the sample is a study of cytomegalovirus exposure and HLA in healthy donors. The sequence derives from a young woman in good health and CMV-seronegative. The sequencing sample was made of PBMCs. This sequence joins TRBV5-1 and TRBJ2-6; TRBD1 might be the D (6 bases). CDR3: CASSPGVSSGANVLTF. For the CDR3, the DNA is TGCGCCAGCAGCCCAGGGGTGAGCTCTGGGGCCAACGTCCTGACTTTC.